This T cell receptor beta chain derives from a study of cytomegalovirus exposure and HLA in healthy donors. Study background: Earlier sequencing of some 180 million T cells yielded roughly 100 million unique TCR beta sequences. Most donors, 81% of around 400 genotyped, fell in the Caucasian-associated ancestry cluster.

Primers for the PCR totalled 60 Vbeta and 13 Jbeta. Some clones are missing from TCRdb's copy, which holds only in-frame ones; the method was immunoSEQ multiplex PCR. The sample lists 100,000 to 150,000 clones, 77% seen once, with around 3.5% in the top ten. Findings and caveats of the study: As a later analysis showed, several of the most significant clusters appeared to be linked to common viral pathogens.

This CDR3 spans 14 amino acids. Trimming took off 2 bases at V and 5 bases at J, with 12 bases between the two ends. CDR1 MNHEY and CDR2 SMNVEV come from the germline V gene (reference sequence). Concerning this clone: Its antigen is undetermined.

The gene calls are TRBV27 and TRBJ1-2; TRBD1 might be the D (5 bases). The TCR comes from a human donor in good health. The source material was PBMCs. CDR3 in amino acids: CASSLNGEGYGYTF. In DNA, the CDR3 is TGTGCCAGCAGTTTAAATGGGGAGGGGTATGGCTACACCTTC.